This record looks at one T cell receptor (beta chain) sequence and its context. This sample is drawn from a study of monozygotic twins with inflammatory bowel disease. Germline V lookup: CDR1 SGHRS, CDR2 YFSETQ. There are 13 residues in the CDR3. From the 5' RACE reads, TCRdb lists one entry per CDR3 protein and no DNA. In total, the table holds approximately 400,000 distinct CDR3 sequences. Material: blood. The chain carries TRBV5-1 and TRBJ1-1. This sequence was found in a human donor with ulcerative colitis or Crohn's disease, or a healthy co-twin of an affected twin (not recorded which). The CDR3 loop reads CASSVRAESEAFF.